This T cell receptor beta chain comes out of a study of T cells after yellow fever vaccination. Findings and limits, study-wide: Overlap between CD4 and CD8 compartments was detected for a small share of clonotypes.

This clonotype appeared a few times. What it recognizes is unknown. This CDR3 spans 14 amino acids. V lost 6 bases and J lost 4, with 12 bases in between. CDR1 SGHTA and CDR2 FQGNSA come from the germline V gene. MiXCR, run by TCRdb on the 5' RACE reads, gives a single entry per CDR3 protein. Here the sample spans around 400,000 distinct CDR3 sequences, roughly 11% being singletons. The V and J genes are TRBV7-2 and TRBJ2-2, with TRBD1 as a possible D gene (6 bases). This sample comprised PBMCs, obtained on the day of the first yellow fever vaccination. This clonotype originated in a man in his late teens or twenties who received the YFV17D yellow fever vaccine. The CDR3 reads CASRPDRATGELFF. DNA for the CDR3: TGTGCCAGCAGACCGGACAGAGCCACCGGGGAGCTGTTTTTT.